This is a list of T cell receptor beta chains from one sample in a study of blood T cell repertoires in COVID-19. Generated by immunoSEQ multiplex PCR, the TCRdb table keeps only in-frame clones and is missing some. There are 200,000 to 250,000 clones in the sample; around 89% occur only once, and about 2.5% lies in the top ten. Sequenced: peripheral blood. These receptors were taken from a man aged 25-45 years with COVID-19, enrolled during active disease. CDR3s include the opening cysteine and the closing phenylalanine or tryptophan. D genes are given only for firm matches. The size field is filled for only some rows; it gives once, few, many or a size class.

CDR3	DNA	D	V	J	size
CASSLGGPGELFF	TGTGCCAGCAGCTTAGGCGGGCCCGGGGAGCTGTTTTTT	.	TRBV11-3	TRBJ2-2	.
CASSRAMTDYEQYF	TGTGCCAGCAGCCGGGCTATGACAGACTACGAGCAGTACTTC	.	TRBV28	TRBJ2-7	.
CASSRLRTGTSPLHF	TGTGCCAGCAGCCGCCTCCGGACAGGGACTTCACCCCTCCACTTT	TRBD1	TRBV6-5	TRBJ1-6	.
CASSPRTGGAVGNTEAFF	TGCGCCAGCAGCCCTCGGACGGGGGGGGCAGTAGGGAACACTGAAGCTTTCTTT	.	TRBV5-1	TRBJ1-1	.
CASSLSRGNLGGYTF	TGTGCCAGCAGTTTATCACGGGGGAATTTGGGCGGCTACACCTTC	.	TRBV27	TRBJ1-2	once
CASSSRPGQGLYEQYF	TGTGCCAGCAGCTCAAGGCCTGGACAGGGCCTCTACGAGCAGTACTTC	TRBD1	TRBV7-8	TRBJ2-7	once
CASIRTGGESGANVLTF	TGTGCCAGCATTCGGACAGGGGGCGAATCCGGGGCCAACGTCCTGACTTTC	TRBD1	TRBV6-6	TRBJ2-6	.
CASSFILAEQFF	TGTGCCAGCAGTTTCATCCTAGCGGAGCAGTTCTTC	.	TRBV12-3/TRBV12-4	TRBJ2-1	few
CASSSHRGVDEQYF	TGCGCCAGCAGCTCCCACAGGGGGGTGGACGAGCAGTACTTC	TRBD1	TRBV5-1	TRBJ2-7	.
CASSLHGTGGSYEQYF	TGTGCCAGCAGTCTCCACGGGACAGGGGGTTCCTACGAGCAGTACTTC	TRBD1	TRBV6-4	TRBJ2-7	.
CASSYRGRGDTQYF	TGTGCCAGCAGTTACCGGGGGAGAGGAGATACGCAGTATTTT	.	TRBV6-2/TRBV6-3	TRBJ2-3	.
CASSSGRGNEKLFF	TGCGCCAGCAGCTCGGGGAGGGGAAATGAAAAACTGTTTTTT	.	TRBV5-1	TRBJ1-4	.
CASSSSWGGPSYEQYF	TGCGCCAGCAGCTCCTCATGGGGGGGACCGTCCTACGAGCAGTACTTC	TRBD2	TRBV5-1	TRBJ2-7	.
CASSLSGVGNQPQHF	TGTGCCAGCAGCTTATCCGGGGTTGGCAATCAGCCCCAGCATTTT	.	TRBV7-3	TRBJ1-5	.
CASSYSPPGREQFF	TGTGCCAGCAGTTACTCCCCCCCAGGTCGTGAGCAGTTCTTC	.	TRBV6-5	TRBJ2-1	.
CASSSDARYNSPLHF	TGTGCCAGCAGCAGCGACGCCCGCTATAATTCACCCCTCCACTTT	.	TRBV5-4	TRBJ1-6	.
CASSYGQGHGYTF	TGTGCCAGCTCGTATGGACAGGGGCACGGCTACACCTTC	TRBD1	TRBV28	TRBJ1-2	.
CASSPGATGGTEAFF	TGTGCCAGCAGCCCAGGTGCGACAGGGGGCACTGAAGCTTTCTTT	TRBD1	TRBV7-9	TRBJ1-1	.
CASSLQGQAMNTEAFF	TGCGCCAGCAGCTTGCAGGGACAGGCGATGAACACTGAAGCTTTCTTT	TRBD1	TRBV5-1	TRBJ1-1	.
CAWIRTTPRGTEAFF	TGTGCCTGGATTCGAACAACACCACGGGGGACTGAAGCTTTCTTT	.	TRBV30	TRBJ1-1	.
CASSQQAGGPWEQYF	TGCGCCAGCAGCCAGCAAGCGGGGGGGCCATGGGAGCAGTACTTC	TRBD2	TRBV4-3	TRBJ2-7	.
CASRRLAGEPGHSTDTQYF	TGTGCCAGTAGAAGACTAGCGGGAGAACCGGGCCATTCCACAGATACGCAGTATTTT	TRBD2	TRBV19	TRBJ2-3	.
CSVENSVRGRVAFF	TGCAGCGTTGAAAATAGTGTCAGGGGGCGGGTAGCTTTCTTT	TRBD1	TRBV29-1	TRBJ1-1	.
CASRRLAGVRNEQFF	TGCGCCAGCAGGCGCCTAGCGGGAGTAAGAAATGAGCAGTTCTTC	TRBD2	TRBV10-1	TRBJ2-1	.
CASSPLATGAGNTIYF	TGTGCCAGCTCACCACTAGCGACAGGGGCAGGAAACACCATATATTTT	TRBD1	TRBV18	TRBJ1-3	once
CASSLGGGPFNEQFF	TGTGCCAGCAGTTTAGGCGGGGGCCCCTTCAATGAGCAGTTCTTC	.	TRBV27	TRBJ2-1	.
CASSPERGLAYEQYF	TGTGCCAGCAGCCCGGAGAGGGGGCTTGCCTACGAGCAGTACTTC	TRBD1	TRBV7-2	TRBJ2-7	.
CASSDLQGPLEAFF	TGTGCCAGCAGCGACCTACAGGGGCCCCTCGAAGCTTTCTTT	TRBD1	TRBV4-2	TRBJ1-1	.
CASSRTTGAGNQPQHF	TGTGCCAGCAGTCGAACGACAGGGGCGGGCAATCAGCCCCAGCATTTT	TRBD1	TRBV2	TRBJ1-5	.
CASSIQSISSGANVLTF	TGTGCCAGTAGTATTCAAAGCATTTCCTCTGGGGCCAACGTCCTGACTTTC	.	TRBV19	TRBJ2-6	.
CASSQTHLAGTADTQYF	TGCGCCAGCAGCCAAACTCATCTAGCGGGGACGGCAGATACGCAGTATTTT	TRBD2	TRBV4-3	TRBJ2-3	.
CASSAVSRDTEAFF	TGTGCCAGCAGCGCCGTGTCCCGGGACACTGAAGCTTTCTTT	.	TRBV9	TRBJ1-1	.
CASSGLFEGSYNEQFF	TGTGCCAGCAGCGGACTGTTCGAGGGCTCCTACAATGAGCAGTTCTTC	.	TRBV9	TRBJ2-1	.
CAIRAAGAGNTIYF	TGTGCCATCCGTGCGGCGGGGGCTGGAAACACCATATATTTT	.	TRBV10-3	TRBJ1-3	.
CASSRDRGVEKLFF	TGTGCCAGCAGTCGGGACAGGGGGGTTGAAAAACTGTTTTTT	TRBD1	TRBV28	TRBJ1-4	.
CASRRDSPSGANVLTF	TGTGCCAGCAGGAGGGACAGTCCATCTGGGGCCAACGTCCTGACTTTC	TRBD1	TRBV28	TRBJ2-6	.
CASSRKADYGYTF	TGTGCCAGTAGTAGGAAGGCGGACTATGGCTACACCTTC	.	TRBV19	TRBJ1-2	few
CARTGGCGYTF	TGCGCCAGGACAGGGGGCTGCGGCTACACCTTC	TRBD1	TRBV23-1	TRBJ1-2	.
CASSPTQGNSYEQYF	TGTGCCAGCTCACCAACCCAGGGGAACTCCTACGAGCAGTACTTC	.	TRBV18	TRBJ2-7	.
CASSHADRSHPYGYTF	TGTGCCAGCAGCCACGCCGACAGGAGCCACCCCTATGGCTACACCTTC	.	TRBV5-4	TRBJ1-2	.
CASSPLGTGVGKLFF	TGTGCCAGCTCACCACTTGGGACAGGGGTTGGAAAACTGTTTTTT	TRBD1	TRBV18	TRBJ1-4	once
CASSYGQGKSGYTF	TGTGCCAGCAGTTATGGACAGGGGAAGTCGGGCTACACCTTC	TRBD1	TRBV6-5	TRBJ1-2	.
CASSDPTGGSQPQHF	TGTGCCAGTAGTGATCCCACAGGGGGTAGTCAGCCCCAGCATTTT	TRBD1	TRBV19	TRBJ1-5	.
CATSRLTGGAGLWATKGAFF	TGTGCCACCAGCAGGCTAACAGGGGGCGCTGGGTTGTGGGCGACTAAGGGAGCTTTCTTT	TRBD1	TRBV15	TRBJ1-1	.
CASSQAPTVYGYTF	TGTGCCAGCAGCCAAGCCCCGACAGTTTATGGCTACACCTTC	.	TRBV3-1/TRBV3-2	TRBJ1-2	.
CASSPQGRNQETQYF	TGTGCCAGCAGCCCCCAGGGGCGGAACCAAGAGACCCAGTACTTC	.	TRBV7-2	TRBJ2-5	.
CASSSRTDPLSYEQYF	TGTGCCAGCAGTTCTCGGACAGATCCACTCTCCTACGAGCAGTACTTC	.	TRBV6-5	TRBJ2-7	.
CASSQWGSGQIYEQYF	TGTGCCAGCAGCCAATGGGGTTCGGGACAGATCTACGAGCAGTACTTC	TRBD1	TRBV7-9	TRBJ2-7	.
CASSPWGQNEKLFF	TGTGCCAGCAGTCCCTGGGGACAGAATGAAAAACTGTTTTTT	TRBD1	TRBV6-6	TRBJ1-4	.
CASRRQGLGEQYF	TGTGCCAGCAGAAGACAGGGGTTAGGGGAGCAGTACTTC	TRBD1	TRBV11-2	TRBJ2-7	.
CASSPRGPLNTEAFF	TGTGCCAGCAGCCCACGCGGGCCTCTGAACACTGAAGCTTTCTTT	.	TRBV6-5	TRBJ1-1	.
CASSYTGTSGGEQFF	TGTGCCAGCAGTTACACCGGGACTAGCGGGGGTGAGCAGTTCTTC	TRBD2	TRBV6-5	TRBJ2-1	once
CASRAGQGADNEQFF	TGTGCCAGCAGGGCAGGACAGGGGGCAGACAATGAGCAGTTCTTC	TRBD1	TRBV6-5	TRBJ2-1	.
CSVEGVGTIYGYTF	TGCAGCGTTGAAGGGGTAGGGACTATCTATGGCTACACCTTC	.	TRBV29-1	TRBJ1-2	.
CASSIRDRGQDYGYTF	TGTGCCAGCAGTATCCGGGACAGGGGGCAGGACTATGGCTACACCTTC	TRBD1	TRBV27	TRBJ1-2	.